The 20 T cell receptor beta chains listed next were all sequenced from one sample in a study of shared clonotypes between healthy human individuals. Assay used: immunoSEQ multiplex PCR; TCRdb lists only in-frame clones, some missing. The sample has more than 400,000 clones; about 85% are singletons. The specimen was PBMCs. The receptors were sampled from a middle-aged woman in good health. Some clones in this sample may be carry-over from other donors' samples.

This chain joins TRBV15 and TRBJ2-7, with 8 bases fitting TRBD2. Germline loops: CDR1 LNHNV, CDR2 YYDKDF (reference sequence). The J segment lost 3 bases and the V segment lost 1 base, leaving 5 bases of the junction unmatched. This CDR3 comprises 15 residues. The CDR3 DNA reads TGTGCCACCAGCAGAGTTCGGACTAGCTTCTACGAGCAGTACTTC. This encodes CATSRVRTSFYEQYF. The entire variable domain, with the rest obtained from reference TRBV15 and TRBJ2-7, is as follows: DAMVIQNPRYQVTQFGKPVTLSCSQTLNHNVMYWYQQKSSQAPKLLFHYYDKDFNNEADTPDNFQSRRPNTSFCFLDIRSPGLGDTAMYLCATSRVRTSFYEQYFGPGTRLTVT.

The J gene is TRBJ2-5, the V gene TRBV21-1; TRBD1 is taken as the D call from the table, unchecked against the DNA. TRBV21-1 has pseudogene status. This CDR3 comprises 12 residues. The CDR3 spells CASSDRGKTQYF. CDR3 DNA: TGTGCCAGCAGCGACAGGGGAAAGACCCAGTACTTC.

This chain joins TRBV5-6 and TRBJ2-7, with D maybe TRBD1 (7 bases). This CDR3 is built from 18 residues. Trimming took 3 bases from V and 1 from J, leaving 23 bases between them. Germline V CDR1 and CDR2: SGHDT, YYEEEE. CDR3 residues: CASSSLMQGGIASYEQYF. The CDR3, as DNA: TGTGCCAGCAGCTCCCTCATGCAGGGGGGTATAGCGTCCTACGAGCAGTACTTC. Using reference TRBV5-6 and TRBJ2-7 for the parts outside the CDR3, the full variable domain is DAGVTQSPTHLIKTRGQQVTLRCSPKSGHDTVSWYQQALGQGPQFIFQYYEEEERQRGNFPDRFSGHQFPNYSSELNVNALLLGDSALYLCASSSLMQGGIASYEQYFGPGTRLTVT.

The genes are TRBV27 and TRBJ1-1, with D possibly TRBD1 on 6 matching bases. Germline CDR1 and CDR2: MNHEY and SMNVEV (reference sequence). V gave up 6 bases and J gave up 4 bases, with 15 bases separating them. The CDR3 is 14 residues long. The CDR3 loop reads CASRISAGATEAFF. For the CDR3, the DNA is TGTGCCAGCAGGATCTCGGCAGGGGCCACTGAAGCTTTCTTT.

As to this clone: It may be a read error: a sequence one base away is much more abundant. Other DNA sequences within the sample encode an identical CDR3. The chain links TRBV18 to TRBJ2-7; no reliable D call. Germline CDR1 and CDR2: KGHSH and LQKENI. The CDR3 contains 15 residues. V was trimmed by 1 base and J by 10 bases, leaving 20 bases between them. Here the CDR3 reads CASSPLTGKVGEQYF. In nucleotides, the CDR3 is TGTGCCAGCTCACCACTCACGGGCAAAGTCGGCGAACAGTACTTC.

This clone has ten or more counts. This chain uses TRBV2 with TRBJ2-1; 13 bases are shared with TRBD2. V was pared by 5 bases and J by 7 bases, with 14 bases of the junction left unmatched. The CDR3 spans 18 residues. The germline V gene has CDR1 SNHLY and CDR2 FYNNEI. CDR3 in amino acids: CASSLPGGLAGPLNEQFF. Here the CDR3 DNA reads TGTGCCAGCAGTCTTCCCGGGGGACTAGCGGGACCCCTAAATGAGCAGTTCTTC.

On this clone itself: It is likely a read error: a sequence one base away is far more abundant. Other DNA variants within this sample encode the same CDR3. The chain uses TRBV19 and TRBJ2-1; D is ambiguous. Per germline, CDR1 LNHDA and CDR2 SQIVND (reference sequence). The CDR3 runs to 9 residues. CDR3 DNA sequence: TGCGCCGAGGACAATGAGCAGTTCTTC. As protein: CAEDNEQFF.

The chain links TRBV15 to TRBJ2-7, with D perhaps matching TRBD1 (5 bases). V was clipped by 0 bases and J by 5 bases, with 11 bases between them. This CDR3 comprises 14 residues. Germline-derived CDR1 and CDR2 are LNHNV and YYDKDF (reference sequence). The CDR3 protein is CATSRDRRGNEQYF. The CDR3 nucleotides are TGTGCCACCAGCAGAGATCGAAGGGGAAACGAGCAGTACTTC.

The chain is built from TRBV30 and TRBJ1-2; D is undetermined. Trimming stripped 0 bases from V and 8 bases from J, with 7 bases between. CDR1 and CDR2 (germline): GTSNPN, SVGIG (reference sequence). This CDR3 spans 11 amino acids. The CDR3 reads CAWSVLQGYTF. CDR3 coding DNA: TGTGCCTGGAGTGTACTACAAGGCTACACCTTC.

This chain links TRBV9 with TRBJ2-7; D is unclear. Deletions cut 0 bases from V and 2 bases from J, with 9 bases between. CDR3 length: 14 amino acids. CDR1 and CDR2 (germline): SGDLS, YYNGEE. The CDR3 is CASSVGGPTYEQYF. The CDR3 coding sequence is TGTGCCAGCAGCGTAGGTGGGCCCACCTACGAGCAGTACTTC.

The chain links TRBV4-2 to TRBJ2-3; the D gene could be TRBD1 or TRBD2 (5 bases each). The CDR3 totals 15 residues. V was pared by 1 base and J by 2 bases, with 10 bases between. The germline V gene has CDR1 LGHNA and CDR2 YNFKEQ. The CDR3 protein is CASSQARDHTDTQYF. The CDR3, as DNA: TGTGCCAGCAGCCAAGCCCGGGACCACACAGATACGCAGTATTTT.

The chain joins TRBV7-2 to TRBJ2-3; no clear D. The CDR3 extends over 13 amino acids. Germline V gives CDR1 SGHTA, CDR2 FQGNSA. Trimming took 0 bases from V and 3 from J, leaving 4 bases between them. DNA for the CDR3: TGTGCCAGCAGCTTAGCGGCGACAGATACGCAGTATTTT. As protein: CASSLAATDTQYF.

This rearrangement joins TRBV7-7 to TRBJ2-6; D is ambiguous. Germline-derived CDR1 and CDR2 are SSHAT and FNYEAQ (reference sequence). The CDR3 extends over 17 amino acids. Trimming removed 5 bases from V and 5 bases from J, with 19 bases in between. The CDR3 DNA reads as TGTGCCAGCAGCGATTGGTTGCCACAAAGTCGGGCCAACGTCCTGACTTTC. Its translation is CASSDWLPQSRANVLTF.

The count of this clone is one. A much larger clone lies one base from this, so it may be a read error. Other nucleotide sequences in the sample specify the same CDR3. For the CDR3, the DNA is TGTGCTAGCAGCTTAGGGACTAGCGGGAGGGCCCGGCAAGAGACCCAGTACTTC. This codes for CASSLGTSGRARQETQYF. V and J are TRBV7-9 and TRBJ2-5; 16 bases line up with TRBD2. CDR3 length: 18 residues. Germline V gene data show CDR1 as SEHNR and CDR2 as FQNEAQ (reference sequence).

Of note for this clone: This may come from a read error, since a much larger clone is one base off. Other DNA sequences in the sample encode the same CDR3. V usage is TRBV30 and J usage is TRBJ2-5; 8 bases map to TRBD1. CDR1 and CDR2 from the germline V gene are GTSNPN and SVGIG (reference sequence). There are 15 residues in the CDR3. CDR3 sequence reads: CAWRGGQGGSETQYF. CDR3 sequence (DNA): TGTGCCTGGAGGGGAGGACAGGGTGGGTCAGAGACACAGTACTTC.

On this clone: A far larger clone lies a single base away; this is likely a read error. The rearrangement uses TRBV4-3 and TRBJ1-4; TRBD1 agrees at 7 bases. CDR1 is LGHNA and CDR2 is YSLEER in the germline V gene. Losses at the gene ends were 4 bases for V and 12 bases for J; bases not matched to a gene: 14. CDR3 length: 15 residues. The CDR3: CASSRETGKEEELFF. CDR3 nucleotide sequence: TGCGCCAGCAGCCGAGAGACAGGGAAGGAAGAAGAACTGTTTTTT.

The V call is TRBV7-8, the J call TRBJ2-1; 7 bases are shared with TRBD2. Trimming removed 1 base from V and 6 bases from J; junction bases left unmatched: 6. The germline gives CDR1 SGHVS, CDR2 FQNEAQ. CDR3 size: 15 residues. Here the CDR3 reads CASSLVRGTRNEQFF. CDR3 DNA sequence: TGTGCCAGCAGCTTAGTGCGGGGGACTCGCAATGAGCAGTTCTTC.

Notes on this clone: The likely explanation is a read error, given a far larger clone one base away. The same CDR3 arises from other DNA sequences in this sample as well. This chain connects TRBV7-2 to TRBJ2-4; maybe TRBD1 (5 bases). This CDR3 contains 13 residues. Germline CDR1 reads SGHTA; CDR2 reads FQGNSA. The CDR3 loop is CASRSTDKNIQYF. The DNA for the CDR3 is TGTGCCAGCCGATCCACGGACAAAAACATCCAGTACTTC.

The V gene is TRBV6-6, the J gene TRBJ1-5, with D possibly TRBD1 on 5 matching bases. Trimming left V 2 bases short and J 6 bases short, with 11 bases between. Germline-derived CDR1 and CDR2 are MNHNY and SVGAGI (reference sequence). This CDR3 region has 14 residues. In DNA, the CDR3 is TGTGCCAGCAGTTACGAGCAGGGCGGTCAGCCCCAGCATTTT. Its translation: CASSYEQGGQPQHF.

This clone has a handful of counts. The chain recombines TRBV11-2 with TRBJ2-6; D perhaps matches TRBD1 (6 bases). The CDR3 is 16 amino acids. V lost 0 bases and J 3 bases, leaving 9 bases between the germline ends. Germline CDR1 is SGHAT and CDR2 is FQNNGV. As DNA, the CDR3 is TGTGCCAGCAGCTTAGACAGGGGTGGTGGGGCCAACGTCCTGACTTTC. It codes for CASSLDRGGGANVLTF.